Listed below are T cell receptor beta chains from one sample, sequenced in a study of shared clonotypes between healthy human individuals. Profiling relied on immunoSEQ multiplex PCR, and the TCRdb table lists in-frame clones only, not all of them. The sample includes around 940,000 clones, 76% of them seen just once. The material sequenced was memory CD4+ T cells sorted from blood. The receptor source for this set is a man in his late teens or twenties in good health. Each CDR3 is given with its conserved first and last residue. The order of the fields is clone size, V gene, D gene, J gene, CDR3 DNA, CDR3 protein. D genes are given only for firm matches. Clone size appears in some rows only: once, few, many, or a class for an expanded clone.

-	TRBV15	TRBD2	TRBJ2-3	TGTGCCACCAGCAGAGATCGGGCCTTAGCGGGGACACATCCAGATACGCAGTATTTT	CATSRDRALAGTHPDTQYF
-	TRBV21-1	-	TRBJ2-5	TGTGCCAGCACCAGGAGCGGGGAGACCCAGTACTTC	CASTRSGETQYF
once	TRBV6-6	-	TRBJ1-4	TGTGCCAGCAGTTACTCAAGGGGGGGTGAAAAACTGTTTTTT	CASSYSRGGEKLFF
-	TRBV2	TRBD1	TRBJ1-6	TGTGCCAGCAGTTCGACAGGGAGGCTGGAGTCCCTCCACTTT	CASSSTGRLESLHF
-	TRBV2	-	TRBJ2-5	TGTGCCAGCAGTGTGGGACGGCAAGAGACCCAGTACTTC	CASSVGRQETQYF
-	TRBV30	-	TRBJ2-7	TGTGCCTGGAGTGCCAAGTCCTCCTACGAGCAGTACTTC	CAWSAKSSYEQYF
-	TRBV5-1	-	TRBJ1-1	TGCGCCAGCGGTGGGTCGAGCACTGAAGCTTTCTTT	CASGGSSTEAFF
-	TRBV30	TRBD1	TRBJ1-4	TGTGCCTGGACCCGGACAGGGGGGGCTGAAAAACTGTTTTTT	CAWTRTGGAEKLFF
once	TRBV7-3	TRBD2	TRBJ2-1	TGTGCCAGCAGCACAGGACTAGCGGGGGCCAACGATGAGCAGTTCTTC	CASSTGLAGANDEQFF
-	TRBV7-2	-	TRBJ2-7	TGTGCCAGCAGCTTAGCGGGGCAGGTCTACGAGCAGTACTTC	CASSLAGQVYEQYF
-	TRBV27	-	TRBJ2-7	TGTGCCAGCAGTTCGCCGACAGGTGTAGGGTCCTACGAGCAGTACTTC	CASSSPTGVGSYEQYF
-	TRBV14	-	TRBJ2-1	TGTGCCAGCAGCCAGCGCATAGAGCGCTACAATGAGCAGTTCTTC	CASSQRIERYNEQFF
once	TRBV30	TRBD1	TRBJ2-1	TGTGCCTGGAGCGGTGACAGGGGATTCAATGAGCAGTTCTTC	CAWSGDRGFNEQFF
once	TRBV30	-	TRBJ1-2	TGTGCCTGGTCCTATCTAGGGGGAGGCGGCTACACCTTC	CAWSYLGGGGYTF
-	TRBV5-6	TRBD1	TRBJ2-4	TGTGCCAGCAGCTCCCTCACCGGACAGGCCGGTCTAGCCAAAAACATTCAGTACTTC	CASSSLTGQAGLAKNIQYF
-	TRBV5-1	TRBD2	TRBJ2-7	TGCGCCAGCAGCTTGTCCGGGACTAGCAAGGGAGAGCAGTACTTC	CASSLSGTSKGEQYF
-	TRBV6-1	-	TRBJ1-2	TGTGCCAGCCGGAGGGACATTTCTGGCTACACCTTC	CASRRDISGYTF
-	TRBV5-6	-	TRBJ1-6	TGTGCCAGCAGCTACTCGGGGGATTCACCCCTCCACTTT	CASSYSGDSPLHF
-	TRBV5-1	TRBD2	TRBJ2-7	TGCGCCAGCAGCCAGACTAGCGGGAAGTCTTACGAGCAGTACTTC	CASSQTSGKSYEQYF
once	TRBV18	-	TRBJ2-5	TGTGCCAGCTCACATTCCAAGGGCCCTCTCCAAGAGACCCAGTACTTC	CASSHSKGPLQETQYF
-	TRBV7-2	-	TRBJ2-1	TGTGCCAGCAGCTTAGTTACAGGGAACAATGAGCAGTTCTTC	CASSLVTGNNEQFF
once	TRBV28	TRBD1	TRBJ1-5	TGTGCCAGCCTCCGGACAGGGGGCAATCAGCCCCAGCATTTT	CASLRTGGNQPQHF
-	TRBV2	TRBD1	TRBJ2-1	TGTGCCAGCAGTGAGACAGGGGCCCCTTACAATGAGCAGTTCTTC	CASSETGAPYNEQFF
-	TRBV11-2	-	TRBJ2-2	TGTGCCAGCAGCTTTTCCGCCAGCAACACCGGGGAGCTGTTTTTT	CASSFSASNTGELFF
few	TRBV5-1	-	TRBJ1-1	TGCGCCAGCAGCTTGGCGCCGAACACTGAAGCTTTCTTT	CASSLAPNTEAFF
few	TRBV19	TRBD1	TRBJ1-2	TGTGCCAGTAGTATGGGGACAGAAGCTAACTATGGCTACACCTTC	CASSMGTEANYGYTF
-	TRBV5-4	TRBD2	TRBJ2-3	TGTGCCAGCAGATCCTCTAGCGGGAGGGGGGTCACAGATACGCAGTATTTT	CASRSSSGRGVTDTQYF
few	TRBV5-1	-	TRBJ1-5	TGCGCCAGCAGCCGGAGACGGATTCCAAATCAGCCCCAGCATTTT	CASSRRRIPNQPQHF
-	TRBV4-3	-	TRBJ2-1	TGCGCCAGCAGCCAAGATTATGAAACATCCAGAGAGCAGTTCTTC	CASSQDYETSREQFF
few	TRBV28	-	TRBJ1-2	TGTGCCAGCAGTCGACAGCGGGGACGGGGCTACACCTTC	CASSRQRGRGYTF
-	TRBV5-1	-	TRBJ1-1	TGCGCCAGCAGCTCCGGACAGACGAACACTGAAGCTTTCTTT	CASSSGQTNTEAFF
-	TRBV11-2	-	TRBJ2-3	TGTGCCAGCAGCTTAGCGGGGGGCCCCACAGATACGCAGTATTTT	CASSLAGGPTDTQYF
many	TRBV30	-	TRBJ2-7	TGTGCCTGGGGGAGCAACGAGCAGTACTTC	CAWGSNEQYF
-	TRBV6-4	-	TRBJ2-6	TGTGCCAGCAGAGACGACTCTGGGGCCAACGTCCTGACTTTC	CASRDDSGANVLTF
-	TRBV18	-	TRBJ1-1	TGTGCCAGCTCCCCCCGGTTGAACACTGAAGCTTTCTTT	CASSPRLNTEAFF
-	TRBV30	TRBD1	TRBJ1-5	TGTGCCTGGAGTCCGACAGGGGTACAGCCCCAGCATTTT	CAWSPTGVQPQHF
-	TRBV15	-	TRBJ2-3	TGTGCCACCAGCCGCCCCGTTACAGGGACAGATACGCAGTATTTT	CATSRPVTGTDTQYF